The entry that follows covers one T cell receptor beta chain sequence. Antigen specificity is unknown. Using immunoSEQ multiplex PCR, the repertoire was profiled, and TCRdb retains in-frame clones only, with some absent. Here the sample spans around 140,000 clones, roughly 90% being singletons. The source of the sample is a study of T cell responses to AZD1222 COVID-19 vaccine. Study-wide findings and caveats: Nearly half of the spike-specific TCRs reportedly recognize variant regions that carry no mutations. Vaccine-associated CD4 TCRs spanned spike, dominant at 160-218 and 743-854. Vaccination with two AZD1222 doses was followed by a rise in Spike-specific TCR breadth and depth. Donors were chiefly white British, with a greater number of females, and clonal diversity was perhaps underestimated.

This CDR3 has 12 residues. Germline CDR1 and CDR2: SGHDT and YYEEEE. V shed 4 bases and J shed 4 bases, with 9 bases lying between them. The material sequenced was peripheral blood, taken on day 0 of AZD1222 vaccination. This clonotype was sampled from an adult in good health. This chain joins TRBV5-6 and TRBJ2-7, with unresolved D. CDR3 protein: CASSQKPYEQYF. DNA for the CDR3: TGTGCCAGCAGCCAAAAGCCTTACGAGCAGTACTTC.